This T cell receptor (beta chain) was observed in a study of blood T cell repertoires in COVID-19. The repertoire was sequenced with immunoSEQ multiplex PCR; TCRdb's copy has only in-frame clones and lacks some. Here the sample spans approximately 210,000 clones, 82% being singletons. With V trimmed by 5 bases and J by 4 bases, 17 bases remained unmatched. The CDR3 has 17 amino acids. Germline V gene sequence: CDR1 SGHTA, CDR2 FQGNSA. Material for sequencing was PBMCs or T cells enriched from blood (not recorded which). V gene TRBV7-2 combines with J gene TRBJ2-7; 7 bases map to TRBD2. The receptor comes from a woman between 55 and 75 years old who had recovered from COVID-19. DNA of the CDR3: TGTGCCAGCAGCACCTTGGCGGGAGCCTCGGTGTTGTACGAGCAGTACTTC. It is translated as CASSTLAGASVLYEQYF.